Listed below are T cell receptor beta chains from one sample, sequenced in a study of beta chain features in type 1 diabetes. Repertoires were generated with immunoSEQ multiplex PCR, while TCRdb's copy carries only in-frame clones and drops some. This sample has approximately 340,000 clones, with more than 12% found just once. The sequenced material came from naive CD4+ T cells from blood. The receptors come from a woman younger than 30 in good health. Both conserved end residues are part of each CDR3. Each record gives: V gene, D gene, clone size, J gene, CDR3 DNA, CDR3 protein. A D gene is named only where the DNA matches it firmly. Clone size appears in some rows only: once, few, many, or a class for an expanded clone.

V gene: TRBV4-3; D gene: -; clone size: -; J gene: TRBJ2-3; CDR3 DNA: TGCGCCAGCAGTCGTAGACAGGCTGAAGATACGCAGTATTTT; CDR3 protein: CASSRRQAEDTQYF
V gene: TRBV28; D gene: -; clone size: -; J gene: TRBJ1-2; CDR3 DNA: TGTGCCAGCAGACCCGACAGCATCTATGGCTACACCTTC; CDR3 protein: CASRPDSIYGYTF
V gene: TRBV28; D gene: TRBD1; clone size: -; J gene: TRBJ2-1; CDR3 DNA: TGTGCCAGCAGTTTCTCCGGACAGGGGGCATACGGTGAGCAGTTCTTC; CDR3 protein: CASSFSGQGAYGEQFF
V gene: TRBV7-2; D gene: -; clone size: few; J gene: TRBJ2-4; CDR3 DNA: TGTGCCAGCAGCTTAGGACTTTCAAACATTCAGTACTTC; CDR3 protein: CASSLGLSNIQYF
V gene: TRBV29-1; D gene: -; clone size: few; J gene: TRBJ1-1; CDR3 DNA: TGCAGCACCCAAACAGTGAACACTGAAGCTTTCTTT; CDR3 protein: CSTQTVNTEAFF
V gene: TRBV5-1; D gene: -; clone size: few; J gene: TRBJ1-2; CDR3 DNA: TGCGCCAGCAGCTTGGGGCCACCCTCGCTCGATGGCTACACCTTC; CDR3 protein: CASSLGPPSLDGYTF
V gene: TRBV30; D gene: TRBD2; clone size: -; J gene: TRBJ2-3; CDR3 DNA: TGTGCCTGGAGTCCAGGACTAGCGGCAGATACGCAGTATTTT; CDR3 protein: CAWSPGLAADTQYF
V gene: TRBV5-1; D gene: TRBD2; clone size: few; J gene: TRBJ2-1; CDR3 DNA: TGCGCCAGCAGCCCCGGGACTAGCGGCAATGAGCAGTTCTTC; CDR3 protein: CASSPGTSGNEQFF
V gene: TRBV10-3; D gene: -; clone size: few; J gene: TRBJ2-3; CDR3 DNA: TGTGCCATCTCTCGGGGTTCCGAAGATACGCAGTATTTT; CDR3 protein: CAISRGSEDTQYF
V gene: TRBV28; D gene: TRBD1; clone size: -; J gene: TRBJ1-1; CDR3 DNA: TGTGCCAGCTACAGGGGTTCGGCTTTCTTT; CDR3 protein: CASYRGSAFF
V gene: TRBV10-3; D gene: -; clone size: few; J gene: TRBJ2-5; CDR3 DNA: TGTGCCATCAGTGAGGAGCTGGTACAAGAGACCCAGTACTTC; CDR3 protein: CAISEELVQETQYF
V gene: TRBV11-2; D gene: -; clone size: -; J gene: TRBJ2-1; CDR3 DNA: TGTGCCAGCAAGAGGGTAACTTACAATGAGCAGTTCTTC; CDR3 protein: CASKRVTYNEQFF
V gene: TRBV7-2; D gene: TRBD2; clone size: few; J gene: TRBJ2-1; CDR3 DNA: TGTGCCAGCAGCCAGAAGGGGACTAGCGGCTACAATGAGCAGTTCTTC; CDR3 protein: CASSQKGTSGYNEQFF
V gene: TRBV29-1; D gene: TRBD2; clone size: few; J gene: TRBJ2-2; CDR3 DNA: TGCAGCGTTGCGGCTAGCGGGAACACCGGGGAGCTGTTTTTT; CDR3 protein: CSVAASGNTGELFF
V gene: TRBV27; D gene: TRBD2; clone size: few; J gene: TRBJ2-1; CDR3 DNA: TGTGCCAGCAGTTTAGCGGGAGTCCCTGAGCAGTTCTTC; CDR3 protein: CASSLAGVPEQFF
V gene: TRBV28; D gene: TRBD2; clone size: few; J gene: TRBJ2-7; CDR3 DNA: TGTGCCAGCAGTACGCCCCCTGGGACTAGCGGGGGGACGGGGGAGCAGTACTTC; CDR3 protein: CASSTPPGTSGGTGEQYF
V gene: TRBV29-1; D gene: -; clone size: -; J gene: TRBJ2-7; CDR3 DNA: TGCAGCGCCCGATGGGCATACGAGCAGTACTTC; CDR3 protein: CSARWAYEQYF
V gene: TRBV7-2; D gene: TRBD2; clone size: -; J gene: TRBJ2-5; CDR3 DNA: TGTGCCAGCAGCTTAGGTGTTAGCGGGGGGCAAGAGACCCAGTACTTC; CDR3 protein: CASSLGVSGGQETQYF
V gene: TRBV7-6; D gene: TRBD2; clone size: once; J gene: TRBJ2-5; CDR3 DNA: TGTGCCAGCAGCTTCAATAGCGGGGAAGAGACCCAGTACTTC; CDR3 protein: CASSFNSGEETQYF
V gene: TRBV28; D gene: TRBD2; clone size: -; J gene: TRBJ2-7; CDR3 DNA: TGTGCCAGCAGTCCTCTTTCCGGGACTACCCTCTGGGAGATGGCCTACGAGCAGTACTTC; CDR3 protein: CASSPLSGTTLWEMAYEQYF
V gene: TRBV5-1; D gene: -; clone size: -; J gene: TRBJ1-2; CDR3 DNA: TGCGCCAGCAGCCCCGTCGAGGGGGGGTTGTATGGCTACACCTTC; CDR3 protein: CASSPVEGGLYGYTF
V gene: TRBV29-1; D gene: TRBD2; clone size: few; J gene: TRBJ2-3; CDR3 DNA: TGCAGCGTTGGAAGCGGGAGGGCAGGGACAGATACGCAGTATTTT; CDR3 protein: CSVGSGRAGTDTQYF
V gene: TRBV4-1; D gene: TRBD2; clone size: -; J gene: TRBJ2-1; CDR3 DNA: TGCGCCAGCAGCCAGCCTACTAGCGGGAGAGACAATGAGCAGTTCTTC; CDR3 protein: CASSQPTSGRDNEQFF
V gene: TRBV27; D gene: TRBD2; clone size: -; J gene: TRBJ2-7; CDR3 DNA: TGTGCCAGCAGTTTATTAGCGGGAGAGGGATACGAGCAGTACTTC; CDR3 protein: CASSLLAGEGYEQYF
V gene: TRBV30; D gene: TRBD1; clone size: few; J gene: TRBJ2-5; CDR3 DNA: TGTGCCTGGAGTAACCCGGGACAGGAGCATCAAGAGACCCAGTACTTC; CDR3 protein: CAWSNPGQEHQETQYF
V gene: TRBV5-1; D gene: -; clone size: -; J gene: TRBJ2-7; CDR3 DNA: TGCGCCAGCAGCCTGCTCCAGGGGACGGAGCAGTACTTC; CDR3 protein: CASSLLQGTEQYF
V gene: TRBV4-2; D gene: TRBD1; clone size: few; J gene: TRBJ1-1; CDR3 DNA: TGTGCCAGCAGCAATACAGGGGGTTGGACTGAAGCTTTCTTT; CDR3 protein: CASSNTGGWTEAFF
V gene: TRBV29-1; D gene: TRBD2; clone size: -; J gene: TRBJ2-5; CDR3 DNA: TGCAGCGTAGAAACTAGCGGGGGACTCCGGGGGACCCAGTACTTC; CDR3 protein: CSVETSGGLRGTQYF